Below, 23 T cell receptor beta chains from the same sample are listed, as sequenced in a study of response to subunit inactivated influenza vaccine (dated by TCRdb to 2016 to 2019). Receptor amplification or capture employed RT-PCR. The instrument was an Illumina HiSeq 2500. TCRdb trimmed public reads at Q25 via fastp, called clones via MiXCR and kept in-frame beta chains. Rows are unified per CDR3 protein, each entry keeping the most common DNA and genes. The sample table holds 860,000 or so distinct CDR3 sequences, of which 21% were seen once. 10% of the sample is in the top ten clones. The specimen comprised PBMCs from blood, sampled roughly 5 days after vaccination. Receptors originate from a man between 45 and 60 years old who received an inactivated influenza vaccine. Donor details come from another sample of the same person, matched by shared clones.

The V call is TRBV4-3, the J call TRBJ1-1; D not resolved. Per germline, CDR1 LGHNA and CDR2 YSLEER. V gave up 0 bases and J gave up 3 bases, with 17 bases separating them. The CDR3 consists of 17 residues. The CDR3 sequence: CASSQEARIGGYTEAFF. The CDR3 bases are TGCGCCAGCAGCCAAGAGGCGAGGATCGGAGGGTACACTGAAGCTTTCTTT.

This clonotype was detected a few times. The genes are TRBV9 and TRBJ1-1; 8 nucleotides line up with TRBD1. CDR3 length: 15 amino acids. The V gene's germline CDR1 is SGDLS and CDR2 YYNGEE. V was pared by 2 bases and J by 1 base, with 4 bases of the junction left unmatched. In nucleotides, the CDR3 is TGTGCCAGCAGCGTTGCAGGGGGCCCGAACACTGAAGCTTTCTTT. Protein: CASSVAGGPNTEAFF.

A few counts support this clonotype. The rearrangement links TRBV28 to TRBJ2-7; D may be TRBD2 (6 bases). The CDR3 covers 15 residues. Trimming removed 6 bases from V and 5 bases from J, with 20 bases in between. Germline V gene lookup returns CDR1 MDHEN and CDR2 SYDVKM. Here the CDR3 reads CASSLVSGSGNEQYF. For the CDR3, the DNA is TGTGCCAGCAGCCTAGTCTCCGGGAGTGGCAACGAGCAGTACTTC.

There are many counts of this clonotype. The chain employs TRBV2 and TRBJ2-1; D might be TRBD2 (5 bases). Trimming stripped 4 bases from V and 3 bases from J, with 7 bases between. Per germline, CDR1 SNHLY and CDR2 FYNNEI. This CDR3 has 13 residues. CDR3 region: CASSGGGYNEQFF. The CDR3 DNA sequence: TGTGCCAGCAGTGGTGGAGGCTACAATGAGCAGTTCTTC.

This clonotype was seen more than once but under ten times. The genes are TRBV5-6 and TRBJ1-2, with a weak D call TRBD1 (6 bases). V was clipped by 0 bases and J by 8 bases, with 17 bases between them. Germline V CDR1 and CDR2: SGHDT, YYEEEE. This CDR3 has 15 amino acids. The CDR3 region is CASSLGTWGAGGYTF. CDR3 bases: TGTGCCAGCAGCTTGGGCACGTGGGGGGCTGGCGGCTACACCTTC. The complete variable domain, with remaining parts taken from reference TRBV5-6 and TRBJ1-2, reads DAGVTQSPTHLIKTRGQQVTLRCSPKSGHDTVSWYQQALGQGPQFIFQYYEEEERQRGNFPDRFSGHQFPNYSSELNVNALLLGDSALYLCASSLGTWGAGGYTFGSGTRLTVV.

The chain is built from TRBV20-1 and TRBJ2-3, with TRBD2 identical over 10 bases. This CDR3 region has 14 residues. Trimming at V came to 8 bases and at J to 1 base, leaving 6 bases not matched to a gene. The germline V gene encodes CDR1 DFQATT and CDR2 SNEGSKA (reference sequence). CDR3 DNA sequence: TGCAGTACCCGACTAGCGGGTGGCACAGATACGCAGTATTTT. Its protein product is CSTRLAGGTDTQYF.

This chain connects TRBV5-1 to TRBJ2-1; 7 positions match TRBD1. Germline V gene sequence: CDR1 SGHRS, CDR2 YFSETQ. This CDR3 region has 16 residues. V gave up 0 bases and J gave up 8 bases; unmatched junction bases: 11. CDR3 sequence (DNA): TGCGCCAGCAGCTTGGCCCCACTGACAGGGTCGGATGAGCAGTTCTTC. Residues: CASSLAPLTGSDEQFF. Variable domain in full (rest from reference TRBV5-1 and TRBJ2-1): KAGVTQTPRYLIKTRGQQVTLSCSPISGHRSVSWYQQTPGQGLQFLFEYFSETQRNKGNFPGRFSGRQFSNSRSEMNVSTLELGDSALYLCASSLAPLTGSDEQFFGPGTRLTVL.

The CDR3 loop reads CASSWAGGATDTQYF. The CDR3 coding sequence is TGTGCCAGCAGCTGGGCGGGAGGCGCGACAGATACGCAGTATTTT. V is TRBV7-2 and J is TRBJ2-3; 8 bases align to TRBD2. Per germline, CDR1 SGHTA and CDR2 FQGNSA. This CDR3 contains 15 residues. V lost 4 bases, J lost 3 bases, and 6 bases stayed unmatched.

A few counts support this clonotype. The J gene is TRBJ2-7, the V gene TRBV7-2; weak D call: TRBD2 (5 bases). This CDR3 is 14 amino acids long. The germline V gene has CDR1 SGHTA and CDR2 FQGNSA. V was clipped by 8 bases and J by 3 bases, with 17 bases between them. CDR3 protein: CASAPRGSVYEQYF. CDR3 coding DNA: TGTGCCAGCGCGCCCCGGGGTAGCGTCTACGAGCAGTACTTC.

CDR3 DNA sequence: TGCAGGGCCGGGTCCATAGGGGCCAACGTCCTGACTTTC. Encoded protein: CRAGSIGANVLTF. The chain joins TRBV20-1 to TRBJ2-6; D is undetermined. This CDR3 contains 13 residues. Germline CDR1 and CDR2: DFQATT and SNEGSKA (reference sequence).

The V and J genes are TRBV12-1 and TRBJ2-6; the D call of TRBD1 is as the table states it, not checked on the DNA. TRBV12-1 has pseudogene status. This CDR3 comprises 24 residues. This chain's CDR3 is CASSFRRLGSTKTRGVSGANVLTF. As DNA, the CDR3 is TGTGCCAGCAGCTTTCGGCGGCTGGGGAGCACGAAAACGAGAGGGGTCTCTGGGGCCAACGTCCTGACTTTC.

J is TRBJ2-5 and V is TRBV7-2; a possible D gene is TRBD2 (6 bases). Trimming removed 7 bases from V and 5 bases from J, with 14 bases in between. The germline CDR1 and CDR2 sequences are SGHTA and FQGNSA. This CDR3 has 13 residues. The CDR3 loop reads CASNFGAGETQYF. The CDR3 DNA reads as TGTGCCAGCAACTTTGGGGCGGGGGAGACCCAGTACTTC.

The chain joins TRBV12-3 or TRBV12-4 to TRBJ2-2; no definite D call. V was trimmed by 2 bases and J by 1 base, leaving 5 bases between them. The length of the CDR3 is 14 residues. The CDR3 DNA follows: TGTGCCAGCAGTTTACACAGGAACACCGGGGAGCTGTTTTTT. Protein: CASSLHRNTGELFF.

The V call is TRBV12-3 or TRBV12-4, the J call TRBJ2-7; D unresolved. CDR3 length: 12 residues. Trimming cost V 8 bases and J 0 bases, with 8 bases left between them. The CDR3 region is CASRKASYEQYF. CDR3 DNA sequence: TGTGCCAGCCGGAAAGCCTCCTACGAGCAGTACTTC.

V is TRBV12-3 or TRBV12-4 and J is TRBJ2-2; D is perhaps TRBD1 (5 bases). CDR3 length: 15 amino acids. The V gene lost 7 bases and the J gene lost 4 bases, with 16 bases spanning the gap. The DNA of the CDR3 is TGTGCCAGCACCGAGGCCAGGGTGCGCACCGGGGAGCTGTTTTTT. Protein product: CASTEARVRTGELFF.

A few counts support this clonotype. The genes are TRBV5-1 and TRBJ2-3, with TRBD1 matching 7 bases. The J segment lost 6 bases and the V segment lost 1 base, leaving 8 bases of the junction unmatched. The CDR3 totals 15 residues. Germline values: CDR1 SGHRS, CDR2 YFSETQ. The CDR3 nucleotides are TGCGCCAGCAGCTTGTGGGGACAGCCCGGGGATACGCAGTATTTT. It encodes CASSLWGQPGDTQYF.

This clonotype has only a few counts. The chain couples TRBV5-1 to TRBJ2-4; 13 nucleotides align to TRBD2. Germline V lookup: CDR1 SGHRS, CDR2 YFSETQ. The CDR3 covers 15 residues. J was trimmed by 7 bases and V by 4 bases; bases with no gene match: 5. CDR3: CASSTTSGGLNIQYF. The DNA for the CDR3 is TGCGCCAGCAGCACGACTAGCGGGGGGCTCAACATTCAGTACTTC. Drawing the rest from reference TRBV5-1 and TRBJ2-4, the complete variable domain is KAGVTQTPRYLIKTRGQQVTLSCSPISGHRSVSWYQQTPGQGLQFLFEYFSETQRNKGNFPGRFSGRQFSNSRSEMNVSTLELGDSALYLCASSTTSGGLNIQYFGAGTRLSVL.

This clonotype was detected only a few times. The rearrangement uses TRBV28 and TRBJ1-5; no clear D gene. V was clipped by 2 bases and J by 4 bases, with 12 bases between them. This CDR3 spans 15 amino acids. Germline CDR1 MDHEN, CDR2 SYDVKM. The CDR3 sequence: CASSLPQAMNQPQHF. The CDR3 DNA reads as TGTGCCAGCAGTTTACCCCAGGCCATGAATCAGCCCCAGCATTTT.

This clonotype was observed a few times. The V call is TRBV2, the J call TRBJ2-1, with TRBD2 matching over 11 bases. V trimming: 4 bases; J trimming: 4 bases; junction bases outside the gene matches: 9. Germline V gene sequence: CDR1 SNHLY, CDR2 FYNNEI. This CDR3 is 17 amino acids long. The CDR3: CASSVAAGTSGYNEQFF. CDR3 nucleotides: TGTGCCAGCAGTGTTGCCGCCGGGACTAGCGGATACAATGAGCAGTTCTTC.

V usage is TRBV7-2 and J usage is TRBJ2-1; possibly TRBD2 for D (5 bases). Trimming shortened V by 2 bases and J by 5 bases, and 13 bases separated the two germline ends. The CDR3 is 15 amino acids. Germline assignment: CDR1 SGHTA and CDR2 FQGNSA. CDR3 nucleotide sequence: TGTGCCAGCAGCTTACTAGCCCCCCAACACAATGAGCAGTTCTTC. This encodes CASSLLAPQHNEQFF.

The V gene is TRBV20-1, the J gene TRBJ2-7; 8 nucleotides align to TRBD1. Germline CDR1 reads DFQATT; CDR2 reads SNEGSKA (reference sequence). V trimming: 5 bases; J trimming: 4 bases; junction bases outside the gene matches: 4. This CDR3 has 12 amino acids. CDR3 in DNA: TGCAGTGCTCTCGACAGGGGATACGAGCAGTACTTC. It translates to CSALDRGYEQYF.

This clonotype was counted between two and nine times. The CDR3 bases are TGTGCCAGCAGCCTCGGCAGGGAGGTATTATGGGGTGAGCAGTTCTTC. This codes for CASSLGREVLWGEQFF. V gene TRBV7-9 combines with J gene TRBJ2-1; a weak D match, TRBD2 (6 bases). V gave up 5 bases and J gave up 9 bases, with 23 bases separating them. The germline V gene encodes CDR1 SEHNR and CDR2 FQNEAQ (reference sequence). CDR3 length: 16 amino acids.

This clonotype was counted between two and nine times. This chain uses TRBV9 with TRBJ1-2; 8 bases align to TRBD1. There are 13 residues in the CDR3. V gave up 9 bases and J gave up 6 bases; unmatched junction bases: 10. Looked up from germline, CDR1 is SGDLS and CDR2 is YYNGEE. In DNA form, the CDR3 reads TGTGCCATTCGAGGGGTGACAGGGGATGGCTACACCTTC. Protein: CAIRGVTGDGYTF.